This entry lists 7 T cell receptor beta chains sequenced from one sample in a study of control samples from healthy donors and cancer patients. Some clones are missing from TCRdb's copy, which holds only in-frame ones; the method was immunoSEQ multiplex PCR. The sample includes 100,000 or so clones, roughly 82% seen only once; the top ten take 8.5% to 10%. The sequenced sample was blood. The receptors shown here come from a woman aged 60-70 years in good health.

The chain is built from TRBV21-1 and TRBJ1-5; the table's D gene call, TRBD1, was not cross checked with the DNA. TRBV21-1 is classified as a pseudogene. The CDR3 has 15 amino acids. The CDR3 DNA reads TGTGCCAGCAGCACGTACCCAGGGCCCGATCAGCCCCAGCATTTT. Translation gives CASSTYPGPDQPQHF.

This chain links TRBV10-3 with TRBJ1-5; no firm D call. CDR3 length: 15 amino acids. Germline CDR1 ENHRY, CDR2 SYGVKD. V lost 0 bases, J lost 5 bases, and 11 bases lay in between. CDR3 amino acids: CAISESGGSDQPQHF. In nucleotides, the CDR3 is TGTGCCATCAGTGAGTCAGGAGGGTCCGATCAGCCCCAGCATTTT.

The CDR3: CASSSVSGVFGGYTF. The CDR3, as DNA: TGTGCCAGCAGTTCAGTTTCAGGGGTCTTCGGTGGCTACACCTTC. V and J are TRBV6-6 and TRBJ1-2; D is possibly TRBD1 (6 bases). The V end was cut by 4 bases, the J end by 7 bases, with 19 bases between. CDR1 and CDR2 (germline): MNHNY, SVGAGI (reference sequence). This CDR3 has 15 amino acids.

The V call is TRBV7-2, the J call TRBJ2-7; D unclear. V was clipped by 1 base and J by 7 bases, with 5 bases between them. Germline V gene lookup returns CDR1 SGHTA and CDR2 FQGNSA. This CDR3 contains 11 residues. As DNA, the CDR3 is TGTGCCAGCAGCTTAGTATCTGAGCAGTACTTC. Amino acids: CASSLVSEQYF.

V usage is TRBV4-1 and J usage is TRBJ2-1, with 12 bases lining up with TRBD2. Germline loops: CDR1 MGHRA, CDR2 YSYEKL. This CDR3 contains 18 residues. The trim removed 3 bases at V and 0 bases at J, leaving 6 bases unmatched. The CDR3: CASSHLAGGQSSYNEQFF. CDR3 DNA sequence: TGCGCCAGCAGCCACCTAGCGGGAGGGCAGAGCTCCTACAATGAGCAGTTCTTC.

V gene TRBV11-2 combines with J gene TRBJ2-2; TRBD1 aligns across 7 bases. The germline CDR1 and CDR2 sequences are SGHAT and FQNNGV. Trimming cost V 5 bases and J 1 base; bases outside gene matches: 10. This CDR3 spans 17 amino acids. CDR3 in amino acids: CASSPGTWDRNTGELFF. The CDR3, as DNA: TGTGCCAGCAGCCCCGGCACCTGGGACAGGAACACCGGGGAGCTGTTTTTT.

This clone was seen only once. This chain connects TRBV4-3 to TRBJ2-1; no definite D call. In germline, CDR1 is LGHNA, CDR2 YSLEER. The ends were cut back, 0 bases at V and 3 bases at J, with 15 bases in the middle. This CDR3 is 17 amino acids long. The CDR3 DNA reads as TGCGCCAGCAGCCAAGATCGTGCTAGTTGGGGCTACAATGAGCAGTTCTTC. Its protein product is CASSQDRASWGYNEQFF.